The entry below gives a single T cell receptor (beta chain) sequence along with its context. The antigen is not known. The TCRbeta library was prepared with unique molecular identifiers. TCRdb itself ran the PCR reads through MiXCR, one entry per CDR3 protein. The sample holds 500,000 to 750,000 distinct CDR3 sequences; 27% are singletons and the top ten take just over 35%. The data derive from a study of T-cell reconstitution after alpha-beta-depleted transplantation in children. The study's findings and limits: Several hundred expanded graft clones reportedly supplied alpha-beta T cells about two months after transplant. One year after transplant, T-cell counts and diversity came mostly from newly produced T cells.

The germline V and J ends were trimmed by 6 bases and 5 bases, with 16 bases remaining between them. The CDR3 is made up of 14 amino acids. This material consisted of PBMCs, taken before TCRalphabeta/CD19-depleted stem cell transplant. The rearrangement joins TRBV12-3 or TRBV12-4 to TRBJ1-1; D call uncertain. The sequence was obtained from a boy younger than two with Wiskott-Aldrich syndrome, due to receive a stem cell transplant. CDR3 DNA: TGTGCCAGCAGGGGTCGTAATTTCAGGACTGAAGCTTTCTTT. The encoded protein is CASRGRNFRTEAFF.